This TCR beta chain was found in a study of cytomegalovirus exposure and HLA in healthy donors (dated by TCRdb to between 2016 and 2019). Regarding the research as a whole: An earlier analysis of about 530 of the donors reported 276 Gb of sequence data and 100 million to 120 million unique TCR beta sequences obtained from about 179 million T cells. About 300 gigabases of sequencing data and approximately 80 million unique TCR sequences were included in an early release covering roughly 600 HLA-typed donors. The genetic ancestry cluster associated with self-reported Caucasian donors included about four fifths of the 398 genotyped donors. The study aimed to test whether cataloging public T cell receptors could reveal signatures of past pathogen exposure. Using immunosequencing, the study profiled T cell repertoires from 550 to 750 subjects and related those repertoires to cytomegalovirus serostatus. Besides the first cohort of some 670 subjects, a separate validation cohort made up of over a hundred different subjects was used. The study combined high-throughput TCR immunosequencing, statistical association of individual TCRs with disease status, and machine learning to predict cytomegalovirus infection status. A later analysis re-examined previously published TCR beta repertoires from just over 650 donors and added high-resolution HLA genotyping to investigate patterns of TCR occurrence. In the later analysis, no new phenotypic data were used to find candidate immune exposures; instead, reliance was placed on TCR beta sequences and their occurrence across donors. To decide whether each TCR beta V gene segment behaved as functional or pseudogenic, an earlier analysis of nearly 600 of the donors relied on high-throughput TCR beta sequencing. Donor age, sex, ethnicity and CMV serostatus were collected together with the repertoire data. A later genetic analysis took genome-wide SNP genotypes for about three fifths of the 666 donors and used that subset as a discovery cohort. All discovery cohort repertoires had been generated on a single sequencing platform. Both class I and class II loci were covered by HLA typing, at four-digit resolution. The number of donors typed differed by locus, with about 629-640 for A, B, C, DRB1 and DQB1, more than 500 for DQA1, about 610 for DPA1, and approximately 470 for DPB1. Roughly five DR-DQ haplotypes were handled as single units for association and clustering, since linkage in the cohort was strong. Across around 400 genotyped donors of the cohort, an average of about 220,000 unique TCR beta nucleotide sequences per donor were sequenced, and roughly 18% of those sequences were non-productive. General conclusions and limits of the study: According to a later analysis, TCR association rates differed among HLA loci, with DRB1 alleles showing the most associated TCRs and HLA-C alleles showing the fewest. Around 16 rarely observed V segments, including chromosome 9 orphons, were excluded from the earlier analysis of about 500 of the donors because counts were too low. In a later analysis, most CMV-associated TCR beta chains were found to appear HLA-restricted, with HLA associations seemingly driven largely by CMV exposure. Specific HLA alleles were associated with more than 15,000 TCR beta sequences at a false discovery rate of 0.05 in a later analysis. In the study, around 150 TCR beta chains were listed as associated with cytomegalovirus. Presence/absence analyses assumed roughly uniform sequencing depth across donors, an assumption that may not hold. Because HLA typing was unavailable for some donors at each locus, only the typed subset was used in association tests. For the cohort, immune exposure information was limited to CMV serostatus. In an earlier analysis of some 540 of the donors, most TCR beta V segments appeared in productive rearrangements about 87% or about 30% of the time, broadly matching IMGT annotations. Compared with the roughly 670-donor mean, donors in an Asian-associated ancestry cluster had fewer N-insertions in productive TCRs, according to a later genetic analysis. Most TCR sequences were seen in very few donors, while some public TCRs were found in many individuals. Linkage disequilibrium might explain the correlated functional status among segregating V segments, but an unknown experimental factor could not be excluded. A cluster of highly shared sequence variants was judged likely to represent a technical artifact of the sequencing pipeline. An association between a missense DCLRE1C variant and V-gene and J-gene trimming of TCR beta chains was found in a later genetic analysis and replicated in an independent cohort. When HLA alleles, especially DR and DQ, strongly co-occurred, TCR associations were difficult to assign to individual alleles. Because the 87-base-pair reads could not distinguish some IMGT-functional V segments, including TRBV6-2 and TRBV6-3, those segments were excluded. In both the original and validation cohorts, the classifier was reported to diagnose cytomegalovirus status with high specificity and sensitivity. In this cohort, only TCR beta chains were sequenced, and detectable features were limited by the absence of alpha or paired-chain data. A later analysis found that HLA-associated TCR beta chains were more clonally expanded and had lower generation probabilities than equally common non-associated chains. According to the authors, the approach could potentially be generalized to other disease states and immunological phenotypes. In vitro tests confirmed that a few of the cytomegalovirus-associated TCR beta chains recognize cytomegalovirus antigens. A further reported finding was that TCR beta sequences accurately predicted the HLA-A and HLA-B alleles for most subjects in the first cohort. According to a later analysis, parvovirus B19, influenza, CMV and Epstein-Barr virus appeared linked to several top co-occurrence clusters.

The cohort comprised some 730 healthy bone marrow donors. At the time of sampling, all cohort members were nominally healthy, though unrecorded immune exposures were likely present. The donor was CMV seropositive and belonged to the group of 250 to 300 seropositive cohort members. Every donor gave a peripheral blood sample, and the peripheral blood mononuclear cells from that sample were used for TCR beta sequencing. Genomic DNA was extracted from the blood cell samples with the Qiagen DNeasy Blood Extraction Kit. Comments on this clone: What antigen it recognizes has not been identified. Per-base quality was not reported, and no clone a single base away is much larger than it. The sample holds other DNA sequences that translate to the same CDR3.

Library preparation used the immunoSEQ multiplex PCR assay. The multiplex PCR relied on a mix of 60 forward primers for TCR Vbeta segments and 13 reverse primers for TCR Jbeta segments. Amplification of the CDR3 region of rearranged TCR beta genes was performed with a multiplex PCR assay on genomic DNA. The Illumina HiSeq System was used to sequence the amplified TCR beta libraries as 87-base-pair reads. As for the authors' bioinformatics: A later analysis counted approximately 84 million unique TCR beta chains across the 650 to 700 repertoires, and approximately 11 million of these chains were shared by at least two donors. To remove PCR and sequencing errors, raw reads were error-corrected and collapsed into unique sequences using a nearest-neighbor algorithm that merged closely related sequences. CDR3 sequences were aligned to IMGT reference sequences to assign V, D and J gene segments. For a sequence to be retained, at least a six-nucleotide match to both a V gene segment and a J gene segment was required. Rearrangements were called productive when the CDR3 lacked stop codons and stayed in frame with V and J; all others were non-productive. CDR3 was defined by IMGT convention, running from the second conserved V-encoded cysteine to the conserved J-encoded phenylalanine. The earlier analysis of fewer than 700 of the donors excluded sequences that lacked an unambiguous match to a single V gene segment. In an earlier analysis of around 600 of the donors, V segments were called functional above 56.7% productive rearrangements and were called segregating when the between-donor standard deviation exceeded 5%. A statistical classification framework was developed to diagnose cytomegalovirus status using the catalog of TCR beta chain sequences. In a later analysis, V and J genes were assigned by comparing TCR nucleotide sequences against IMGT/GENE-DB human TR gene sequences. In a later analysis, CDR3 sequences and most-parsimonious VDJ recombination scenarios were assigned using the TCRdist pipeline. A later analysis defined each TCR beta chain by its CDR3 amino acid sequence plus V-gene family, and excluded reads lacking a unique V-gene family. As a way to deal with suspected cross-contamination and a sequencing artifact, a later analysis dropped roughly 600 nucleotide sequences that were highly shared and had low generation probability. For each public chain, a later analysis derived a clonal expansion index from normalized ranks of inferred template counts within each repertoire. A later analysis computed generation probabilities with a VDJ recombination model fitted to out-of-frame rearrangements, and checked the results against IGoR. In a later analysis, TCR-TCR, TCR-HLA and TCR-CMV co-occurrence was scored with hypergeometric tests, and a repertoire-size bias correction was applied to TCR pairs. A later analysis estimated false discovery rates by permuting HLA or CMV assignments 20 times. In a later analysis, co-occurring TCRs were grouped using DBSCAN, with TCRdist sequence similarity added in when clustering inside HLA-allele-positive subsets. For co-occurrence clustering, repertoires with fewer than 30,000 or more than 120,000 public chains were excluded, along with about five repertoires with anomalous nucleotide sharing. The table was pulled from immuneACCESS by TCRdb, which kept in-frame rearrangements only. Such tables lose some clones; where checked, under half of the loss comes from unresolved V genes, and the rest has no known cause. V and J calls and clone size follow that table, whereas D and trimming were derived from the DNA. The sample table contains hundreds of thousands of clones; only one count was recorded for just over 75% of them. Around 2.8% of the sample comes from the top ten.

Including cysteine and phenylalanine, the CDR3 has 11 amino acids. The entry retains the CDR3 DNA only, 33 bases that are in frame from base 1. The germline V gene (reference sequence) provides CDR1 DFQATT and CDR2 SNEGSKA. The germline ends are 6 bases apart after V is trimmed by 6 bases and J by 1 base. This TCR was recovered from a woman aged 55-69 years in good health and CMV-seropositive. The V and J genes are TRBV20-1 and TRBJ2-5; the D segment could be TRBD2, given 5 matching bases. Specimen: PBMCs. The nucleotides are TGCAGTGCACGGGGCCAAGAGACCCAGTACTTC. Its protein reads: CSARGQETQYF.